The source of this T cell receptor (beta chain) is a study of identical twins. Study conclusions and caveats: Weaker excess twin sharing was observed in beta out-of-frame sequences. Beta clonotypes that were abundant in cord blood contained fewer insertions, a pattern absent from memory repertoires.

MiXCR was run by TCRdb on the 5' RACE reads, yielding one entry per CDR3 protein. The sample includes just under 650,000 distinct CDR3 sequences, 7% to 7.5% seen only once; the top ten take 1.6%. A few counts support this clonotype. The antigen is not known. CDR1 SGHVS and CDR2 FQNEAQ come from the germline V gene. This CDR3 is built from 14 residues. Deletions cut 3 bases from V and 4 bases from J, with 11 bases between. This same sample was also part of a study on yellow fever vaccine responses in identical twins. That investigation notes: Twins' vaccine T cell response reportedly seemed partly convergent, partly personalized.

The clonotype comes from a woman aged 18-29 years in good health. The sample comprised PBMCs. The chain is built from TRBV7-8 and TRBJ2-3, with D possibly matching TRBD2 (6 bases). CDR3 bases: TGTGCCAGCAGCTTGGACCCGGGGGCAGATACGCAGTATTTT. Translating it yields CASSLDPGADTQYF.